This passage covers 23 T cell receptor beta chains from one sample sequenced in a study of OX40 agonist ivuxolimab in advanced cancers. Libraries were prepared through the immunoSEQ multiplex PCR assay. Drawn from immuneACCESS, this table holds only the in-frame rearrangements with V and J called that TCRdb kept. Clones are partly lost; checked studies trace under half to an unresolved V gene and leave the rest unexplained. The sample table lists more than 100,000 clones, 93% of them with a count of one. The biggest ten clones account for approximately 0.15% of the sample. Specimen: CD4+ or CD8+ T cells sorted from blood, collected in a trial of the OX40 agonist ivuxolimab. These receptors were taken from an adult with an advanced solid tumor such as melanoma, head and neck, liver or kidney cancer.

The chain employs TRBV5-5 and TRBJ1-5; 8 positions agree with TRBD1. The V segment lost 3 bases and the J segment 9 bases; nucleotides outside the gene matches: 11. The germline V gene encodes CDR1 SGHKS and CDR2 YYEKEE (reference sequence). The CDR3 has 15 residues. The CDR3: CASSSLPGQVRPQHF. Here the CDR3 DNA reads TGTGCCAGCAGCTCTTTACCGGGACAGGTACGGCCCCAGCATTTT. The whole variable domain, remainder taken from reference TRBV5-5 and TRBJ1-5, is DAGVTQSPTHLIKTRGQQVTLRCSPISGHKSVSWYQQVLGQGPQFIFQYYEKEERGRGNFPDRFSARQFPNYSSELNVNALLLGDSALYLCASSSLPGQVRPQHFGDGTRLSIL.

The V gene is TRBV15, the J gene TRBJ1-2, with D perhaps matching TRBD1 (5 bases). Germline V gene lookup returns CDR1 LNHNV and CDR2 YYDKDF (reference sequence). CDR3 length: 15 residues. V was clipped by 1 base and J by 4 bases, with 13 bases between them. The chain's CDR3 is CATSRVSGPSYGYTF. In nucleotides, the CDR3 is TGTGCCACCAGCAGAGTGTCGGGACCTAGCTATGGCTACACCTTC. The variable domain in full, with the rest retrieved from reference TRBV15 and TRBJ1-2, is DAMVIQNPRYQVTQFGKPVTLSCSQTLNHNVMYWYQQKSSQAPKLLFHYYDKDFNNEADTPDNFQSRRPNTSFCFLDIRSPGLGDTAMYLCATSRVSGPSYGYTFGSGTRLTVV.

The chain uses TRBV7-2 and TRBJ2-5, with 7 bases matching TRBD2. Germline CDR1 reads SGHTA; CDR2 reads FQGNSA. Losses at the gene ends were 5 bases for V and 6 bases for J; bases not matched to a gene: 9. This CDR3 has 14 residues. CDR3 nucleotides: TGTGCCAGCAGCGCTGGTGGACTAGTGAAGACCCAGTACTTC. Its protein product is CASSAGGLVKTQYF.

This chain joins TRBV4-1 and TRBJ1-1; the D is unclear. CDR1 and CDR2 from the germline V gene are MGHRA and YSYEKL. The V gene lost 0 bases and the J gene lost 0 bases, with 8 bases spanning the gap. This CDR3 comprises 15 residues. The CDR3 here is CASSQEAVMNTEAFF. As DNA, the CDR3 is TGCGCCAGCAGCCAAGAAGCCGTAATGAACACTGAAGCTTTCTTT.

The V and J genes are TRBV28 and TRBJ1-5; 9 bases line up with TRBD1. The CDR3 has 15 amino acids. Germline CDR1 is MDHEN and CDR2 is SYDVKM. The V gene end was trimmed by 5 bases and the J gene end by 9 bases; junction bases not matched to a gene: 11. CDR3 in DNA: TGTGCCAGCAGTCAATCACAGGGGGCCGGCAGGCCCCAGCATTTT. Protein product: CASSQSQGAGRPQHF.

This chain's CDR3 is CASSVTPGTTVSGNSEQYF. The CDR3 region has the DNA TGTGCCAGCAGCGTAACTCCCGGGACGACCGTTAGCGGGAACTCCGAGCAGTACTTC. The chain uses TRBV9 and TRBJ2-7; 8 nucleotides align to TRBD2. Germline CDR1 SGDLS, CDR2 YYNGEE. J was trimmed by 6 bases and V by 1 base; bases with no gene match: 21. The CDR3 has 19 residues.

The chain links TRBV7-8 to TRBJ2-5, with a weak D call TRBD2 (6 bases). V shed 1 base and J shed 7 bases, with 19 bases lying between them. This CDR3 is built from 16 residues. Germline V gene data show CDR1 as SGHVS and CDR2 as FQNEAQ. The CDR3 DNA follows: TGTGCCAGCAGCTTAGGTCGTAGGAGGGGCGATGGGACCCAGTACTTC. Translation gives CASSLGRRRGDGTQYF.

This chain joins TRBV6-6 and TRBJ2-7; possibly TRBD1 for D (7 bases). The V end was cut by 8 bases, the J end by 3 bases, with 20 bases between. The CDR3 extends over 15 amino acids. Germline-derived CDR1 and CDR2 are MNHNY and SVGAGI (reference sequence). CDR3 nucleotide sequence: TGTGCCAGCTCCAACGGGGGACAGCACAACTACGAGCAGTACTTC. This gives the protein CASSNGGQHNYEQYF.

This clone has just one count. This chain uses TRBV6-6 with TRBJ1-3, with a possible D match to TRBD1 (6 bases). CDR3 length: 16 amino acids. Looked up from germline, CDR1 is MNHNY and CDR2 is SVGAGI (reference sequence). Deletions cut 6 bases from V and 0 bases from J, with 15 bases between. In DNA form, the CDR3 reads TGTGCCAGCAGAGACAGGACCCCGAGCTCTGGAAACACCATATATTTT. It yields the protein CASRDRTPSSGNTIYF.

This chain connects TRBV7-6 to TRBJ2-5; D is uncertain. This CDR3 has 11 amino acids. The V gene lost 3 bases and the J gene lost 5 bases, with 4 bases spanning the gap. Germline CDR1 reads SGHVS; CDR2 reads FNYEAQ. The chain's CDR3 is CASSFSETQYF. The CDR3 DNA reads TGTGCCAGCAGCTTCAGTGAGACCCAGTACTTC.

This rearrangement joins TRBV6-5 to TRBJ1-5, with a possible D match to TRBD1 (5 bases). The CDR3 is made up of 16 amino acids. Deletions cut 4 bases from V and 0 bases from J, with 13 bases between. Germline lookup yields CDR1 MNHEY and CDR2 SVGAGI. CDR3 protein: CASSLPGRNSNQPQHF. In nucleotides, the CDR3 is TGTGCCAGCAGTTTGCCGGGACGGAATAGCAATCAGCCCCAGCATTTT.

This clone came up once. CDR3 amino acids: CASSIGTGQNTEAFF. In nucleotides, the CDR3 is TGTGCCAGTAGTATTGGAACAGGCCAGAACACTGAAGCTTTCTTT. This rearrangement joins TRBV19 to TRBJ1-1; the D gene is possibly TRBD1 (5 bases). CDR3 length equals 15 residues. Trimming took off 3 bases at V and 1 base at J, with 12 bases between the two ends. Germline V gene data show CDR1 as LNHDA and CDR2 as SQIVND (reference sequence).

The CDR3 DNA reads TGTGCCAGCAGCCGAATACAGGGGGCTAATTCACCCCTCCACTTT. It codes for CASSRIQGANSPLHF. V gene TRBV13 combines with J gene TRBJ1-6; 9 bases are shared with TRBD1. Germline assignment: CDR1 PRHDT and CDR2 FYEKMQ (reference sequence). The CDR3 spans 15 residues. J lost 6 bases, V lost 5 bases, and 5 bases had no gene match.

A single count supports this clone. The V call is TRBV7-8, the J call TRBJ2-1; D not certain. The CDR3 length is 14 residues. The germline V and J ends were trimmed by 5 bases and 4 bases, with 12 bases remaining between them. CDR1 and CDR2 (germline): SGHVS, FQNEAQ. CDR3 sequence (DNA): TGTGCCAGCAGCCCTAGGACCACATACAATGAGCAGTTCTTC. Protein product: CASSPRTTYNEQFF.

This clone was seen a single time. This chain connects TRBV18 to TRBJ2-1; D possibly corresponds to TRBD1 (5 bases). Germline values: CDR1 KGHSH, CDR2 LQKENI. This CDR3 has 15 amino acids. V was pared by 1 base and J by 9 bases, with 16 bases between. CDR3 bases: TGTGCCAGCTCACCACTCGAAGGGGCCGCCAGTGAGCAGTTCTTC. This translates into CASSPLEGAASEQFF. The full variable domain, its missing parts supplied by reference TRBV18 and TRBJ2-1, is NAGVMQNPRHLVRRRGQEARLRCSPMKGHSHVYWYRQLPEEGLKFMVYLQKENIIDESGMPKERFSAEFPKEGPSILRIQQVVRGDSAAYFCASSPLEGAASEQFFGPGTRLTVL.

This clone was counted a single time. The chain recombines TRBV5-1 with TRBJ2-3; D is ambiguous. There are 13 residues in the CDR3. The germline V gene has CDR1 SGHRS and CDR2 YFSETQ. V gave up 4 bases and J gave up 12 bases, with 18 bases separating them. The CDR3 loop reads CASSPLPDGRQYF. The CDR3 region has the DNA TGCGCCAGCAGCCCTCTCCCCGACGGCAGACAGTATTTT.

The chain links TRBV2 to TRBJ1-5; D is unclear. V lost 8 bases and J 0 bases, leaving 14 bases between the germline ends. Germline V gives CDR1 SNHLY, CDR2 FYNNEI. The CDR3 extends over 15 amino acids. The CDR3, as DNA: TGTGCCAGCGCGTATTTCCCAGATAGCAATCAGCCCCAGCATTTT. The encoded protein is CASAYFPDSNQPQHF.

This chain links TRBV7-2 with TRBJ2-4; 9 positions match TRBD1. CDR1 and CDR2 (germline): SGHTA, FQGNSA. The length of the CDR3 is 16 residues. The ends lost 1 base at V and 7 bases at J; junction bases unmatched: 8. CDR3 region: CASSLVGGTGFNIQYF. CDR3 DNA sequence: TGTGCCAGCAGCTTAGTCGGGGGGACAGGGTTCAACATTCAGTACTTC. The whole variable domain, filled in from reference TRBV7-2 and TRBJ2-4, reads GAGVSQSPSNKVTEKGKDVELRCDPISGHTALYWYRQSLGQGLEFLIYFQGNSAPDKSGLPSDRFSAERTGGSVSTLTIQRTQQEDSAVYLCASSLVGGTGFNIQYFGAGTRLSVL.

This chain uses TRBV19 with TRBJ2-5; TRBD2 matches 10 bases. Germline V gene sequence: CDR1 LNHDA, CDR2 SQIVND (reference sequence). Unmatched junction bases numbered 3, after V lost 8 bases and J lost 3 bases. This CDR3 has 13 amino acids. CDR3 in DNA: TGTGCCAGTGGTAGCGGGAGGAAAGAGACCCAGTACTTC. Its translation is CASGSGRKETQYF.

The chain recombines TRBV9 with TRBJ2-1; no clear D gene. Trimming took 0 bases from V and 8 from J, leaving 9 bases between them. Germline lookup yields CDR1 SGDLS and CDR2 YYNGEE. This CDR3 is 13 amino acids long. The CDR3 reads CASSVVSGDEQFF. The CDR3 nucleotides are TGTGCCAGCAGCGTAGTCTCGGGCGATGAGCAGTTCTTC.

V gene TRBV4-1 combines with J gene TRBJ1-5, with D perhaps matching TRBD1 (5 bases). Germline CDR1 MGHRA, CDR2 YSYEKL. This CDR3 region has 14 residues. V lost 1 base and J lost 5, with 9 bases in between. The CDR3 DNA is TGCGCCAGCAGCCAAGGCCTACAGGATCAGCCCCAGCATTTT. Amino acid sequence: CASSQGLQDQPQHF.

The chain joins TRBV18 to TRBJ2-3, with D hard to call. The CDR3 spans 11 residues. Germline CDR1 is KGHSH and CDR2 is LQKENI. Deletions cut 3 bases from V and 6 bases from J, with 4 bases between. The CDR3 protein is CASSPGDTQYF. In DNA form, the CDR3 reads TGTGCCAGCTCACCCGGGGATACGCAGTATTTT.

The chain uses TRBV15 and TRBJ2-6; D not resolved. The V end lost 0 bases, the J end lost 2 bases, and 5 bases lay between the germline ends. The germline V gene has CDR1 LNHNV and CDR2 YYDKDF (reference sequence). The CDR3 is 15 amino acids. CDR3 sequence (DNA): TGTGCCACCAGCAGAGATTTGACTGGGGCCAACGTCCTGACTTTC. Its protein is CATSRDLTGANVLTF.